This T cell receptor beta chain was captured in a study of shared clonotypes between healthy human individuals. Every subset had its genomic DNA shared out evenly among several immunoSEQ plates. Some 30,000 T cell genomes, or roughly 200 ng DNA, went into the sorted-subset replicate PCRs. Profiling relied on immunoSEQ multiplex PCR, and the TCRdb table lists in-frame clones only, not all of them. Seen here are approximately 1,500,000 clones, 95% to 99% observed once, and the top ten hold around 0.45%. The healthy adult donors were HIV-negative and reported no recent acute infections or vaccinations. All donors were Caucasian adults living in Nashville, Tennessee. The sample was naive CD4+ T cells sorted from blood. Subset defined: CD45RA+ positively selected. This sequence was found in a man younger than 45 in good health.

The CDR3 is CASSISGQEAEQYF. In DNA, the CDR3 is TGTGCCAGTAGTATATCTGGGCAGGAGGCCGAGCAGTACTTC. This chain connects TRBV19 to TRBJ2-7, with D perhaps TRBD2 (5 bases). CDR1 LNHDA and CDR2 SQIVND come from the germline V gene (reference sequence). This CDR3 is 14 amino acids long. V gave up 2 bases and J gave up 6 bases, with 14 bases separating them.